These 5 T cell receptor beta chains originate from one sample sequenced in a study of blood T cells in healthy people across ages. A second roughly 6 to 11 cycle PCR used barcoded and J-beta primers. MiXCR was run by TCRdb on the 5' RACE reads, yielding one entry per CDR3 protein. The profile shows about 640,000 distinct CDR3 sequences, about 54% of them singletons. The sequencing input was blood. The source of these receptors is a man in his 60s in good health.

V usage is TRBV20-1 and J usage is TRBJ2-5; 8 positions match TRBD1. This CDR3 region has 15 residues. In germline, CDR1 is DFQATT, CDR2 SNEGSKA (reference sequence). Germline trimming cut 0 bases from V and 2 bases from J; bases unmatched to any gene: 5. The CDR3 sequence: CSARDPGQVQETQYF. CDR3 DNA: TGCAGTGCTAGAGACCCGGGACAGGTGCAAGAGACCCAGTACTTC.

This chain connects TRBV20-1 to TRBJ2-5; a weak D match, TRBD2 (6 bases). The CDR3 has 14 residues. V was cut by 2 bases and J by 5 bases, with 15 bases left in between. Per the germline V gene, CDR1 is DFQATT and CDR2 is SNEGSKA (reference sequence). CDR3 nucleotide sequence: TGCAGTGCTAGAAGGACTACTAATTGGGAGACCCAGTACTTC. Its translation is CSARRTTNWETQYF.

CDR3 loop: CASSPDPSGGDEQFF. The DNA of the CDR3 is TGTGCCAGCAGCCCAGATCCTAGCGGGGGGGATGAGCAGTTCTTC. This chain links TRBV9 with TRBJ2-1, with TRBD2 identical over 12 bases. J gave up 8 bases and V 4 bases, and 7 bases lay outside the gene matches. The CDR3 sequence is 15 residues long. Per the germline V gene, CDR1 is SGDLS and CDR2 is YYNGEE.

This clonotype was detected a few times. The chain carries TRBV4-1 and TRBJ2-1, with 16 bases fitting TRBD2. V lost 3 bases to trimming and J lost 7 bases; unmatched junction nucleotides: 12. The CDR3 has 19 residues. Germline CDR1 reads MGHRA; CDR2 reads YSYEKL. CDR3: CASSHPGLAGGPSRNEQFF. The CDR3 DNA follows: TGCGCCAGCAGCCATCCGGGACTAGCGGGGGGGCCGTCCCGTAATGAGCAGTTCTTC.

The chain recombines TRBV6-1 with TRBJ2-2; no reliable D call. The CDR3 is 15 residues long. V was trimmed by 4 bases and J by 1 base, leaving 10 bases between them. The germline V gene encodes CDR1 MNHNS and CDR2 SASEGT. This CDR3 reads CASSATVRNTGELFF. Written as DNA, the CDR3 is TGTGCCAGCAGTGCAACGGTTAGGAACACCGGGGAGCTGTTTTTT.